A selection of T cell receptor beta chains follows, all from one sample in a study of blood T cell repertoires in COVID-19. Generated by immunoSEQ multiplex PCR, the TCRdb table keeps only in-frame clones and is missing some. The sample consists of under 80,000 clones, roughly nine tenths of them appearing once. Sequenced input: peripheral blood. Every receptor here comes from a man in his fifties or sixties with active COVID-19. Each CDR3 is given with its conserved first and last residue. Each record gives: clone size, J gene, CDR3 length, V gene, D gene, CDR3 DNA, CDR3 protein. D genes are given only for firm matches. Size tells how often a clone was seen (once, few, many) or the class of an expanded clone, and some rows leave it out.

>-|TRBJ2-2|15|TRBV24-1|-
TGTGCCACCAGTGACACAGGGTATTTGTCCGGGGAGCTGTTTTTT
CATSDTGYLSGELFF
>-|TRBJ2-1|16|TRBV20-1|TRBD2
TGCAGTGCTAGTCACCCGCATAGCGGGAGAATGGTTGAGCAGTTCTTC
CSASHPHSGRMVEQFF
>few|TRBJ1-1|13|TRBV5-4|-
TGTGCCAGCAGCTTGCCATCGAACACTGAAGCTTTCTTT
CASSLPSNTEAFF
>-|TRBJ2-1|16|TRBV7-8|TRBD2
TGTGCCAGCAGCTTAGTGTTCGGGAGGATGAACAATGAGCAGTTCTTC
CASSLVFGRMNNEQFF
>-|TRBJ1-2|16|TRBV19|-
TGTGCCAGTAGTACCTACTCCAGGGCGGGGGTACGCGGCTACACCTTC
CASSTYSRAGVRGYTF
>-|TRBJ2-5|14|TRBV5-4|-
TGTGCCAGCAGCATGCCACAGGGCCAAGAGACCCAGTACTTC
CASSMPQGQETQYF
>once|TRBJ1-2|15|TRBV7-9|-
TGTGCCAGCAGCCCAGTGGGGACACGCCTGACAGGCTACACCTTC
CASSPVGTRLTGYTF
>-|TRBJ2-1|15|TRBV9|TRBD2
TGTGCCAGCAGCGCCGTAGCGGGAGAGTTCAATGAGCAGTTCTTC
CASSAVAGEFNEQFF
>-|TRBJ2-2|14|TRBV25-1|-
TGTGCCAGCAGTGTTCGGGGATGGACCGGGGAGCTGTTTTTT
CASSVRGWTGELFF
>-|TRBJ1-6|13|TRBV27|-
TGTGCCAGCAGTTGGCAGGGGTCTTCACCCCTCCACTTT
CASSWQGSSPLHF
>-|TRBJ1-3|15|TRBV18|-
TGTGCCAGCTCACGAAAAGAGTTTTTTGGAAACACCATATATTTT
CASSRKEFFGNTIYF
>-|TRBJ2-7|16|TRBV7-2|-
TGTGCCAGCAGCTCACCACCGAGGACTCCCGCCTACGAGCAGTACTTC
CASSSPPRTPAYEQYF
>-|TRBJ2-1|15|TRBV2|-
TGTGCCAGCAGTGCGAGCCCGAGCTCCTACAATGAGCAGTTCTTC
CASSASPSSYNEQFF
>-|TRBJ1-1|15|TRBV6-5|TRBD1
TGTGCCAGCAGTTTCCGACAGGGGCTAGGGACTGAAGCTTTCTTT
CASSFRQGLGTEAFF
>-|TRBJ1-1|15|TRBV19|-
TGTGCCAGTAGTCCCGGCGGGGTCATGAACACTGAAGCTTTCTTT
CASSPGGVMNTEAFF
>-|TRBJ2-2|16|TRBV19|TRBD2
TGTGCCAGTTCTTCCGCGGGGGGGTTTTTAGCCGGGGAGCTGTTTTTT
CASSSAGGFLAGELFF
>-|TRBJ2-7|15|TRBV11-2|TRBD2
TGTGCCAGCAGCCGAGCTAGCGGGAGGGCTTACGAGCAGTACTTC
CASSRASGRAYEQYF
>-|TRBJ1-6|14|TRBV18|TRBD1
TGTGCCAGCTCACCAAACAGGGGGGAATCACCCCTCCACTTT
CASSPNRGESPLHF
>-|TRBJ2-2|15|TRBV5-1|-
TGCGCCAGCAGCTTGGTGGACTCCACCACCGGGGAGCTGTTTTTT
CASSLVDSTTGELFF
>-|TRBJ2-2|16|TRBV7-2|-
TGTGCCAGCAGCTTCAACTCTGCGGGAAACACCGGGGAGCTGTTTTTT
CASSFNSAGNTGELFF
>-|TRBJ1-5|17|TRBV28|-
TGTGCCAGCAGTTTTTCCCGACTGCCTTATAGCAATCAGCCCCAGCATTTT
CASSFSRLPYSNQPQHF
>-|TRBJ1-4|17|TRBV27|-
TGTGCCAGCAGTTTAGTTGGAGGGTTGCGCACTAATGAAAAACTGTTTTTT
CASSLVGGLRTNEKLFF
>-|TRBJ2-7|15|TRBV7-9|-
TGTGCCAGCAGCTTACTGGGGCCGTCAGGCTACGAGCAGTACTTC
CASSLLGPSGYEQYF
>-|TRBJ1-1|16|TRBV18|-
TGTGCCAGCTCACCACGAACCCTGAGGGTGGGCACTGAAGCTTTCTTT
CASSPRTLRVGTEAFF
>once|TRBJ2-5|14|TRBV3-1/TRBV3-2|TRBD1
TGTGCCAGCAGCCGACAGGGGGGGGGAGAGACCCAGTACTTC
CASSRQGGGETQYF
>few|TRBJ1-2|15|TRBV5-4|-
TGTGCCAGCAGCTTGGTCACAGGCGCTGCCTATGGCTACACCTTC
CASSLVTGAAYGYTF
>-|TRBJ1-3|13|TRBV9|-
TGTGCCACGAGCCCCGACTCTGGAAACACCATATATTTT
CATSPDSGNTIYF
>-|TRBJ2-3|17|TRBV7-2|TRBD2
TGTGCCAGCAGCTCAGGTGGGGCGGGGGGACCCCATGTTACGCAGTATTTT
CASSSGGAGGPHVTQYF
>-|TRBJ2-7|16|TRBV6-5|-
TGTGCCAGCAGTTACTCGGGCCGGAGGGGTTACTACGAGCAGTACTTC
CASSYSGRRGYYEQYF
>-|TRBJ1-1|14|TRBV4-1|-
TGCGCCAGCAGCCGGAGCATTTATAACACTGAAGCTTTCTTT
CASSRSIYNTEAFF
>-|TRBJ2-7|12|TRBV19|-
TGTGCCAAATTGACAGACTCCTACGAGCAGTACTTC
CAKLTDSYEQYF
>-|TRBJ1-2|15|TRBV3-1/TRBV3-2|TRBD1
TGTGCCAGCAGCCACCCGACAGGGGCAAGGTGGGGCTACACCTTC
CASSHPTGARWGYTF
>-|TRBJ2-3|16|TRBV5-1|-
TGCGCCAGCAGCTTGCCTACCGGGTGGGGGGCAGATACGCAGTATTTT
CASSLPTGWGADTQYF